The present entry profiles one T cell receptor beta chain with its context. The antigen is undetermined. PBMC sampling occurred before vaccination, two weeks after the third dose, and at progression. TCRdb's copy holds only in-frame clones and misses some; the assay was immunoSEQ multiplex PCR. Among over 55,000 clones, roughly 79% were seen once, and the ten largest hold roughly 8.2%. This entry belongs to a study of glioma-infiltrating T cells after dendritic cell vaccination. Study context: Treatment, given 2003 to 2012, was autologous tumor lysate-pulsed dendritic cell vaccination. Study-wide results and limits: Longer survival after dendritic cell vaccination followed higher pretreatment TIL content.

Germline V gene sequence: CDR1 SGHVS, CDR2 FQNEAQ. The CDR3 runs 18 residues. V dropped 5 bases and J dropped 1; count of bases not matched to a gene: 15. The receptor's source is a human donor with glioblastoma. This sample comprised blood, obtained before dendritic cell vaccination. The chain links TRBV7-8 to TRBJ2-7; 9 bases map to TRBD1. The CDR3 region has the DNA TGTGCCAGCAGCGGACTCGGGACAGGGACCAAGGCATCCTACGAGCAGTACTTC. It specifies CASSGLGTGTKASYEQYF.